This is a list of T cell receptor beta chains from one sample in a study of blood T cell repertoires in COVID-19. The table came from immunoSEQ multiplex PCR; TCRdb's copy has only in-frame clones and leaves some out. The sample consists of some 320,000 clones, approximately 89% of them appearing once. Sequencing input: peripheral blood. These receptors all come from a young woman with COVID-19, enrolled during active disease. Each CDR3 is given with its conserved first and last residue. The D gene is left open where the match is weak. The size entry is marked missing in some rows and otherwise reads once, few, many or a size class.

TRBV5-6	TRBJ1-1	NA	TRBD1	CASSTTTGFVTEAFF	TGTGCCAGCAGCACCACGACAGGGTTTGTCACTGAAGCTTTCTTT
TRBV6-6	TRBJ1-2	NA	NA	CASSYSKGELGGYTF	TGTGCCAGCAGTTACTCGAAGGGGGAGCTGGGTGGCTACACCTTC
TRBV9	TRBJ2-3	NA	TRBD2	CASSVALPLAGIDTDTQYF	TGTGCCAGCAGCGTAGCTCTCCCGCTAGCGGGGATAGACACAGATACGCAGTATTTT
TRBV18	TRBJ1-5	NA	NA	CASSPYAGFDQPQHF	TGTGCCAGCTCACCGTACGCGGGGTTCGATCAGCCCCAGCATTTT
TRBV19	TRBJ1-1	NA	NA	CASSIGGHRAAPWNTEAFF	TGTGCCAGTAGTATAGGGGGCCACAGGGCAGCCCCTTGGAACACTGAAGCTTTCTTT
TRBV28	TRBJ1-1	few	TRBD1	CASHVTGTGAEAFF	TGTGCCAGCCACGTGACAGGGACCGGGGCTGAAGCTTTCTTT
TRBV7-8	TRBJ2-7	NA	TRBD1	CASSSRQGRPYEQYF	TGTGCCAGCAGCTCACGACAGGGGCGCCCCTACGAGCAGTACTTC
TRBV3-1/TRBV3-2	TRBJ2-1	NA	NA	CASSHSRGEQFF	TGTGCCAGCAGCCACTCCAGGGGTGAGCAGTTCTTC
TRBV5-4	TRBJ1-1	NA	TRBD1	CASSQGQGVPEAFF	TGTGCCAGCAGCCAGGGACAGGGAGTCCCTGAAGCTTTCTTT
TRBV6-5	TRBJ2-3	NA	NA	CASREGVGTDTQYF	TGTGCCAGCAGAGAGGGGGTCGGAACAGATACGCAGTATTTT
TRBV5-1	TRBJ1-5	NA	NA	CASSLAGHQDTHLLRCNQPQHF	TGCGCCAGCAGCTTGGCCGGACACCAGGACACTCACCTCCTCAGGTGCAATCAGCCCCAGCATTTT
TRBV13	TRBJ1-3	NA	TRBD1	CASSSDRDTGNTIYF	TGTGCCAGCAGCTCGGACAGGGATACTGGAAACACCATATATTTT
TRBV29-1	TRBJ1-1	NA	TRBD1	CSVKEGARTEAFF	TGCAGCGTTAAAGAGGGGGCGCGAACTGAAGCTTTCTTT
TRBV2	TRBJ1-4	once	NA	CASTGYNEKLFF	TGTGCCAGCACAGGGTACAATGAAAAACTGTTTTTT
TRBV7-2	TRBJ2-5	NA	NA	CASSLVMTGATQYF	TGTGCCAGCAGCTTAGTAATGACTGGGGCGACCCAGTACTTC
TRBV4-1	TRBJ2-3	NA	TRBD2	CASSRLATSGGSTDTQYF	TGCGCCAGCAGCCGACTCGCGACTAGCGGGGGAAGCACAGATACGCAGTATTTT
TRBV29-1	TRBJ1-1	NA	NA	CSVEDRTGAEAFF	TGCAGCGTTGAAGATCGTACAGGAGCTGAAGCTTTCTTT
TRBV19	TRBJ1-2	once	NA	CASSIDPVFGYTF	TGTGCCAGTAGTATAGATCCGGTTTTTGGCTACACCTTC
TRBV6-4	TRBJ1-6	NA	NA	CASSDPRGGRSNSPLHF	TGTGCCAGCAGTGATCCGAGGGGGGGCCGTAGTAATTCACCCCTCCACTTT
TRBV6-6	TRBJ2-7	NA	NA	CASSRQGGTYEQYF	TGTGCCAGCAGTCGACAGGGAGGGACCTACGAGCAGTACTTC
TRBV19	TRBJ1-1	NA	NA	CASSFQAANTEAFF	TGTGCCAGTAGTTTCCAGGCCGCGAACACTGAAGCTTTCTTT
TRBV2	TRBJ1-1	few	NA	CASSVQGTTEAFF	TGTGCCAGCAGTGTACAGGGCACCACTGAAGCTTTCTTT
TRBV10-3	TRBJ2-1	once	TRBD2	CAISGTRRDEQFF	TGTGCCATCAGTGGGACTAGAAGGGATGAGCAGTTCTTC
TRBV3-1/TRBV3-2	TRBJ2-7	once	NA	CASSLGAGQGYEQYF	TGTGCCAGCAGCCTGGGCGCGGGTCAGGGGTACGAGCAGTACTTC
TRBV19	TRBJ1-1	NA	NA	CASETGNTEAFF	TGTGCCAGCGAGACGGGTAACACTGAAGCTTTCTTT
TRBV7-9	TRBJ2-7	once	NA	CASSLDGGGPYEQYF	TGTGCCAGCAGCCTCGATGGCGGGGGCCCCTACGAGCAGTACTTC
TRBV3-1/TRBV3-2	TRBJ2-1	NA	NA	CASRSQGSSYNEQFF	TGTGCCAGCAGGTCGCAGGGGAGCTCCTACAATGAGCAGTTCTTC
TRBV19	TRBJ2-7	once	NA	CASSDKTVSYEQYF	TGTGCCAGTAGTGATAAGACAGTCTCCTACGAGCAGTACTTC
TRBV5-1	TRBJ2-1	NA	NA	CASSTYFTGLYNEQFF	TGCGCCAGCAGCACCTACTTTACAGGTCTATACAATGAGCAGTTCTTC
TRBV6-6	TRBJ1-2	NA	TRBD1	CASSAGTGNYGYTF	TGTGCCAGCTCGGCCGGGACAGGGAACTATGGCTACACCTTC
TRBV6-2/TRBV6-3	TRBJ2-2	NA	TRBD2	CASSSPRWRGTYTGELFF	TGTGCCAGCAGTTCCCCTCGATGGCGGGGGACCTACACCGGGGAGCTGTTTTTT
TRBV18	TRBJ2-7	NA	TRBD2	CASSPRLLNAGDISYEQYF	TGTGCCAGCTCACCACGGTTACTCAACGCGGGGGATATCTCCTACGAGCAGTACTTC
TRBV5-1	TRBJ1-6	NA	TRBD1	CASSSGTAEDYNSPLHF	TGCGCCAGCAGCTCCGGGACAGCAGAAGACTATAATTCACCCCTCCACTTT
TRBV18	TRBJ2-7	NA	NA	CASSPLGTGTPYEQYF	TGTGCCAGCTCACCGCTCGGAACAGGAACCCCCTACGAGCAGTACTTC
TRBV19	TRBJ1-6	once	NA	CASSAGQISSYNSPLHF	TGTGCCAGTAGTGCCGGACAGATAAGCTCCTATAATTCACCCCTCCACTTT
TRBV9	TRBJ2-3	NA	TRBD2	CASSVGLAGAPSDTQYF	TGTGCCAGCAGCGTAGGGTTAGCGGGGGCCCCATCGGATACGCAGTATTTT
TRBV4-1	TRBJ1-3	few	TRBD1	CASSRDSRSGNTIYF	TGCGCCAGCAGCCGGGACAGCCGCTCTGGAAACACCATATATTTT
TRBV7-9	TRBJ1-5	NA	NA	CASSPVPGQPQHF	TGTGCCAGCAGCCCCGTCCCGGGTCAGCCCCAGCATTTT
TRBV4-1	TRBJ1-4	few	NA	CASSPWQGAFNEKLFF	TGCGCCAGCAGCCCATGGCAAGGGGCCTTTAATGAAAAACTGTTTTTT